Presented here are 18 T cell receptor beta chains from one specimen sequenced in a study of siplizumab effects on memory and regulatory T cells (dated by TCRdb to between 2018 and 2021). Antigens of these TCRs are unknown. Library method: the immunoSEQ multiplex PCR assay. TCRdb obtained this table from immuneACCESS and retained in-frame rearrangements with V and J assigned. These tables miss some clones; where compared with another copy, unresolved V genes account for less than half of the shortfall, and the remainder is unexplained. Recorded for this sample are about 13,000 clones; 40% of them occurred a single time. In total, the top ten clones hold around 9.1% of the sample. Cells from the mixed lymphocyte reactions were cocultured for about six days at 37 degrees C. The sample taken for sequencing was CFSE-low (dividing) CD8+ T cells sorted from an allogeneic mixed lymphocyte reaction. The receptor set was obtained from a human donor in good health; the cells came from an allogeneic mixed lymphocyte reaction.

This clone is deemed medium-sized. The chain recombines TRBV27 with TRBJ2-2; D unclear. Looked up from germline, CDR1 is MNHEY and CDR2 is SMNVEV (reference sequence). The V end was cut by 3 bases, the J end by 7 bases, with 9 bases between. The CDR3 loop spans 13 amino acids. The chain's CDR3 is CASSFFKGGELFF. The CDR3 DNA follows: TGTGCCAGCAGTTTCTTCAAAGGCGGGGAGCTGTTTTTT.

The CDR3 region has the DNA TGTGCCAGCAGCTTAGAGGCTCGCCCCCCCTACGAGCAGTACTTC. Translated: CASSLEARPPYEQYF. The gene calls are TRBV7-9 and TRBJ2-7; D remains ambiguous. This CDR3 region has 15 residues. V was clipped by 1 base and J by 2 bases, with 12 bases between them. CDR1 SEHNR and CDR2 FQNEAQ come from the germline V gene (reference sequence).

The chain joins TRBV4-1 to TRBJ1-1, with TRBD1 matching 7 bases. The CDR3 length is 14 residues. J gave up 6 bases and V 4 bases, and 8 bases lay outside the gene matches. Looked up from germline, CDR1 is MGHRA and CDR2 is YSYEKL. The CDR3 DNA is TGCGCCAGCAGCCTGGCGCAGGGGGGGGCTGAAGCTTTCTTT. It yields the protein CASSLAQGGAEAFF.

The CDR3 sequence is CASSQVGGLASSRELFF. The CDR3 nucleotides are TGCGCCAGCAGCCAAGTAGGGGGACTAGCGAGTTCCCGGGAGCTGTTTTTT. This rearrangement joins TRBV4-1 to TRBJ2-2; 10 bases fit TRBD2. The length of the CDR3 is 17 residues. The V gene's germline CDR1 is MGHRA and CDR2 YSYEKL. V was pared by 1 base and J by 9 bases, with 11 bases of the junction left unmatched.

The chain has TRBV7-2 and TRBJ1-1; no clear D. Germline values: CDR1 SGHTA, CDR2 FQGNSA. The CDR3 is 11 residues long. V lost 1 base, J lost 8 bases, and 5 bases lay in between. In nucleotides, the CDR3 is TGTGCCAGCAGCTTAGTCACGGAAGCTTTCTTT. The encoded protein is CASSLVTEAFF.

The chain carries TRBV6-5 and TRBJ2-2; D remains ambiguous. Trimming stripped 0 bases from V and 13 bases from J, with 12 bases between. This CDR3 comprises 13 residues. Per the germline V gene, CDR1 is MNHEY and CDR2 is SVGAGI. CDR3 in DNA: TGTGCCAGCAGTTACTCGAACGCGTGGGTGCTGTTTTTT. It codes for CASSYSNAWVLFF.

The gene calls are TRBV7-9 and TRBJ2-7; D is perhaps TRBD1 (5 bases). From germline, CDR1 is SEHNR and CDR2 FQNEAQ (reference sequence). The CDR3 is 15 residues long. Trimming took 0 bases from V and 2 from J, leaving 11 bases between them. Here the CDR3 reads CASSLAQLGAYEQYF. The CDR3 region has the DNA TGTGCCAGCAGCTTAGCCCAATTAGGGGCCTACGAGCAGTACTTC.

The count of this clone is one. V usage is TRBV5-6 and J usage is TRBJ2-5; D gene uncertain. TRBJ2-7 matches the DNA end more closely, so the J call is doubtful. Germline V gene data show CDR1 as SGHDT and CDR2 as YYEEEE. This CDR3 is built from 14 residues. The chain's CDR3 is CASSLVTAYYEQYF. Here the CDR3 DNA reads TGTGCCAGCAGCTTGGTTACAGCCTACTACGAGCAGTACTTC.

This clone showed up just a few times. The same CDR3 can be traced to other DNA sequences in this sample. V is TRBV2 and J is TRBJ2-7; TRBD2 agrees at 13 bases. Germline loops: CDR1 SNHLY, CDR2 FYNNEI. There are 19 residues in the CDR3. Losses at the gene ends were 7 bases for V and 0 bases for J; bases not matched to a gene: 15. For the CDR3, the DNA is TGTGCCAGCATCCTAACGGGACTAGCGGGGACAATTAGCTCCTACGAGCAGTACTTC. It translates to CASILTGLAGTISSYEQYF.

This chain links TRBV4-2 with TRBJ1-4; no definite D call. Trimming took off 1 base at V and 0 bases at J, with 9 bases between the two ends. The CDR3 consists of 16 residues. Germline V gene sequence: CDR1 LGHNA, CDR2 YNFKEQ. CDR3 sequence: CASSQVNGATNEKLFF. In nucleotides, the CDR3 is TGTGCCAGCAGCCAAGTGAATGGTGCAACTAATGAAAAACTGTTTTTT.

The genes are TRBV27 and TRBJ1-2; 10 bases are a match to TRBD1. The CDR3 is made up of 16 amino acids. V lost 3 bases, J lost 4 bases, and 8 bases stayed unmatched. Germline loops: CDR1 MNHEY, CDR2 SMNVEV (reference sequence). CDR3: CASSFSGQGGLYGYTF. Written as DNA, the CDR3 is TGTGCCAGCAGTTTCTCCGGACAGGGGGGCCTCTATGGCTACACCTTC.

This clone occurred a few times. CDR3 region: CASSLAPDPYEQYF. The DNA for the CDR3 is TGTGCCAGCAGCTTAGCTCCGGACCCCTACGAGCAGTACTTC. The gene calls are TRBV7-9 and TRBJ2-7; D is unclear. The CDR3 covers 14 residues. Germline V lookup: CDR1 SEHNR, CDR2 FQNEAQ (reference sequence). The V end was cut by 0 bases, the J end by 2 bases, with 8 bases between.

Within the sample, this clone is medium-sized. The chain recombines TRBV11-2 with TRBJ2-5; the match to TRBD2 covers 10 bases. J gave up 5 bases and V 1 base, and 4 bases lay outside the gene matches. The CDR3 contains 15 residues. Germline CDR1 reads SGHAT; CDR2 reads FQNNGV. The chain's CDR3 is CASSLALAGAETQYF. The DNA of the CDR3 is TGTGCCAGCAGCTTAGCCCTAGCGGGGGCGGAGACCCAGTACTTC. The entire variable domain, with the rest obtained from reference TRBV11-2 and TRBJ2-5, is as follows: EAGVAQSPRYKIIEKRQSVAFWCNPISGHATLYWYQQILGQGPKLLIQFQNNGVVDDSQLPKDRFSAERLKGVDSTLKIQPAKLEDSAVYLCASSLALAGAETQYFGPGTRLLVL.

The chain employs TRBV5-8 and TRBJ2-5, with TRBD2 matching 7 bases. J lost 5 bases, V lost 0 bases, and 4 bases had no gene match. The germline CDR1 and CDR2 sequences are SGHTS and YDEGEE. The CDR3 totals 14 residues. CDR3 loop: CASSLGIGGETQYF. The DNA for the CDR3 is TGTGCCAGCAGCTTGGGGATCGGGGGGGAGACCCAGTACTTC.

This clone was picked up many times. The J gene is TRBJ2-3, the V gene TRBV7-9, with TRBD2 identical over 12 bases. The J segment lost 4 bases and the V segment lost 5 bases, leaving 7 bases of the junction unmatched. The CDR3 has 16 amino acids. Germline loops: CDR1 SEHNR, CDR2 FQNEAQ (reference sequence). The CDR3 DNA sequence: TGTGCCAGCAGCGCCAGACTAGCGGGAGTCCCAGATACGCAGTATTTT. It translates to CASSARLAGVPDTQYF.

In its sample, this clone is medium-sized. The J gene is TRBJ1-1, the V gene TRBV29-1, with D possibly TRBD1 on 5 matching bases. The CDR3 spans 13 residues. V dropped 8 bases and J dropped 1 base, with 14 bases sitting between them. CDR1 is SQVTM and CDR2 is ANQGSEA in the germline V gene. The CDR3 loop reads CSLTGTENTEAFF. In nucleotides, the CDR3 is TGCAGCCTGACCGGGACGGAGAACACTGAAGCTTTCTTT. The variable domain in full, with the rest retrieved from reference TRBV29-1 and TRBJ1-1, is SAVISQKPSRDICQRGTSLTIQCQVDSQVTMMFWYRQQPGQSLTLIATANQGSEATYESGFVIDKFPISRPNLTFSTLTVSNMSPEDSSIYLCSLTGTENTEAFFGQGTRLTVV.

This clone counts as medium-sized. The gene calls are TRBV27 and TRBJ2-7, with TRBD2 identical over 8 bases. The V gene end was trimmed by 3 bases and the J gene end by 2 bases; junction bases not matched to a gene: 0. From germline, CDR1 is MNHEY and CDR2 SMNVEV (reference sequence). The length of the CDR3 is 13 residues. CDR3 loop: CASSFGRAYEQYF. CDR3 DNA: TGTGCCAGCAGTTTCGGGAGGGCCTACGAGCAGTACTTC.

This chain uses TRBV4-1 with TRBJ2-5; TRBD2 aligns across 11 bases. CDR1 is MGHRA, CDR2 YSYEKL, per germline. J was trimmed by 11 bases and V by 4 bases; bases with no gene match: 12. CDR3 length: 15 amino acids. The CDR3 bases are TGCGCCAGCAGCCCTTCGACTAGCGGGGTTTTGGAGCAGTACTTC. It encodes CASSPSTSGVLEQYF.